The sequence of this TCR beta chain was determined in a study of STAT3 mutations in large granular lymphocyte leukemia. Overall study: Roughly half the longitudinally sequenced T-LGLL patients had canonical STAT3 mutations. Whole-study findings and limits: In about 35% of the 18 patients, new TCR clonotypes emerged after therapy. Every T-LGLL patient had at least one immunodominant TCRbeta clonotype. In several patients, dominant TCR clone burden exceeded STAT3 mutant burden.

Worth noting for this clone: The antigen is unknown.

About 40,000 productive templates were obtained per sample on average. The assay was immunoSEQ multiplex PCR, and TCRdb's table has in-frame clones only and misses some. The data hold 1,300 to 1,500 clones, with around 63% observed a single time. This CDR3 is built from 17 residues. Trimming removed 0 bases from V and 1 base from J, with 16 bases in between. Germline V gene sequence: CDR1 SGHRS, CDR2 YFSETQ. This chain links TRBV5-1 with TRBJ1-2, with D uncertain. The source is a woman in her sixties or seventies with T-cell large granular lymphocyte leukemia. Some clones in this sample may be carry-over from other donors' samples. Sequenced: peripheral blood mononuclear cells. Here the CDR3 reads CASSLDRRAAGNYGYTF. CDR3 sequence (DNA): TGCGCCAGCAGCTTGGATCGTCGGGCAGCCGGTAACTATGGCTACACCTTC.